This T cell receptor beta chain came from a study of blood T cell repertoires in COVID-19. The CDR3 runs 19 residues. The germline gives CDR1 MGHRA, CDR2 YSYEKL. The J segment lost 0 bases and the V segment lost 6 bases, leaving 17 bases of the junction unmatched. Under the authors' procedure: Reference gene primer amplification yielded estimated nucleated cell counts. Generated by immunoSEQ multiplex PCR, the TCRdb table keeps only in-frame clones and is missing some. The V and J calls and the clone size are those of that table, but D and trimming were determined from the DNA. The repertoire has 350,000 to 450,000 clones, 75% to 90% of them found once; the top ten carry more than 3%.

This TCR came from a young woman with acute or convalescent COVID-19. Sequencing input: peripheral blood. The chain combines TRBV4-1 with TRBJ2-1; 7 bases map to TRBD2. This chain's CDR3 is CASSMRLANSLSSYNEQFF. For the CDR3, the DNA is TGCGCCAGCAGTATGAGACTAGCAAATTCATTGAGCTCCTACAATGAGCAGTTCTTC.